This TCR beta chain was observed in a study of T cells in pancreatic ductal adenocarcinoma. In the case of this clone: What it binds is unknown.

No neoadjuvant therapy was given to the selected pancreatic ductal adenocarcinoma patients before their surgery. Whole-study results and caveats: Blood had more productive templates and around 8.6-fold more unique clonotypes than tumor. No significant tumor-blood clonality difference; means were about 0.1 and 0.065. Results skew toward the minority of patients with early-stage disease.

The repertoire was sequenced with immunoSEQ multiplex PCR; TCRdb's copy has only in-frame clones and lacks some. The sample shows around 100,000 clones, over 90% of them seen only once. The origin of this receptor is a human donor with pancreatic ductal adenocarcinoma. Sequencing used PBMCs.

DNA of the CDR3: TGTGCCAGCAGTCCGGGACAGGCATACGGTGGAATTTACAATGAGCAGTTCTTC. Residues: CASSPGQAYGGIYNEQFF. V usage is TRBV5-6 and J usage is TRBJ2-1; TRBD1 matches 8 bases. This CDR3 region has 18 residues. Trimming removed 5 bases from V and 4 bases from J; junction bases left unmatched: 17. Germline values: CDR1 SGHDT, CDR2 YYEEEE.